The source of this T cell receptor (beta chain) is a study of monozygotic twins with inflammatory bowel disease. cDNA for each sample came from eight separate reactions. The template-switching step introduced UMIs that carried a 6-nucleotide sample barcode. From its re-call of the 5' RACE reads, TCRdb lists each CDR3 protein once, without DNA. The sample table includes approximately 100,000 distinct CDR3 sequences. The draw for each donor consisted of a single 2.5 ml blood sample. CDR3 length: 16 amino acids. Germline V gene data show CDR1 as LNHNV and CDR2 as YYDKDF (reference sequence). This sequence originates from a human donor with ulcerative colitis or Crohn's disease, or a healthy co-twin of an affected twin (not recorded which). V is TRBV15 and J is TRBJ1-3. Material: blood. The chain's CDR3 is CATSRDYYNSGNTIYF.